This T cell receptor (beta chain) is from a study of blood T cell repertoires in COVID-19. Across the whole study: COVID-19 samples from acute and convalescent phases originated in the United States, Italy and Spain. PBMCs, B-cell-depleted T cells, or T cells were the source of the cDNA or gDNA that made up the material.

Per the original methods: For nucleated cells, counts were estimated from reference gene primer amplification. The assay was immunoSEQ multiplex PCR, and TCRdb's table has in-frame clones only and misses some. Clonal size and the V and J genes are those of that table, whereas D and trimming came from the DNA. The data contain under 100,000 clones, 75% to 85% of them singletons. V gave up 5 bases and J gave up 5 bases; unmatched junction bases: 3. CDR1 is MNHEY and CDR2 is SVGAGI in the germline V gene. The CDR3 is 12 amino acids. Sequencing was done on a sample of peripheral blood. V is TRBV6-5 and J is TRBJ2-7; 7 nucleotides match TRBD1. The TCR was taken from a human donor in a cohort sampled during active COVID-19. Written as DNA, the CDR3 is TGTGCCAGCAGTCGGGGACAGAACGAGCAGTACTTC. It specifies CASSRGQNEQYF.